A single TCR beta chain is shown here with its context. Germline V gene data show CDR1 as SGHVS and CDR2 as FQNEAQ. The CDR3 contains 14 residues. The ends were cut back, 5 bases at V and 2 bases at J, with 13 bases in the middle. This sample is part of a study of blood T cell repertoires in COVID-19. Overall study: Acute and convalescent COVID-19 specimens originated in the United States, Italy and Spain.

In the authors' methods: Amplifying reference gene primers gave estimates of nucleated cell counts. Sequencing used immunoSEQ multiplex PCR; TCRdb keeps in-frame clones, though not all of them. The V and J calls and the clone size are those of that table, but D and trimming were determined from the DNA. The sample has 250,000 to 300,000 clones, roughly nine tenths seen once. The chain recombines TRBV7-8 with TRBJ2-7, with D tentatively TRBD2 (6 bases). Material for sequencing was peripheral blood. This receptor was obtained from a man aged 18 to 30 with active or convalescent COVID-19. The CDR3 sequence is CASSPLGGTYEQYF. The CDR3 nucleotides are TGTGCCAGCAGCCCCCTCGGGGGAACCTACGAGCAGTACTTC.